The 12 T cell receptor beta chains in this list originate from one sample, sequenced in a study of cytomegalovirus exposure and HLA in healthy donors. PCR involved 60 Vbeta and 13 Jbeta primers. Clones were sequenced by immunoSEQ multiplex PCR, and TCRdb holds only the in-frame ones, with some missing. The sample shows about 96,000 clones, around 74% of them seen only once. The sample was PBMCs. The source of these receptors is a woman aged 70 to 79 in good health and CMV-seropositive.

This clone was recorded only once. The chain employs TRBV6-1 and TRBJ1-5; D gene uncertain. Looked up from germline, CDR1 is MNHNS and CDR2 is SASEGT. V lost 6 bases to trimming and J lost 0 bases, with 6 bases between them. The CDR3 spans 13 residues. CDR3 sequence (DNA): TGTGCCAGCAGACATGATAGCAATCAGCCCCAGCATTTT. Translated, it gives CASRHDSNQPQHF.

The V and J genes are TRBV28 and TRBJ2-1, with 14 bases lining up with TRBD2. Germline V lookup: CDR1 MDHEN, CDR2 SYDVKM. CDR3 size: 15 residues. V gave up 6 bases and J gave up 9 bases; unmatched junction bases: 7. DNA for the CDR3: TGTGCCAGCAGCCCTGGGACTAGCGGGAGTCGTGAGCAGTTCTTC. It codes for CASSPGTSGSREQFF.

This chain connects TRBV5-4 to TRBJ1-1; D is possibly TRBD1 (5 bases). Trimming took 4 bases from V and 1 from J, leaving 11 bases between them. Germline values: CDR1 SGHNT, CDR2 YYREEE (reference sequence). This CDR3 has 14 amino acids. The chain's CDR3 is CASSQGRRNTEAFF. DNA for the CDR3: TGTGCCAGCAGCCAGGGTCGGAGGAACACTGAAGCTTTCTTT.

This rearrangement joins TRBV9 to TRBJ1-5; D not resolved. The CDR3 sequence is 13 residues long. CDR1 is SGDLS and CDR2 is YYNGEE in the germline V gene. V lost 2 bases, J lost 6 bases, and 9 bases lay in between. The CDR3 bases are TGTGCCAGCAGCGTTGGGCCGACTCAGCCCCAGCATTTT. It is translated as CASSVGPTQPQHF.

The chain recombines TRBV28 with TRBJ2-3; 8 bases match TRBD2. V lost 1 base, J lost 0 bases, and 3 bases stayed unmatched. Germline CDR1 and CDR2: MDHEN and SYDVKM. This CDR3 is built from 16 residues. The CDR3 region has the DNA TGTGCCAGCAGTTTATACGGGAGGGAGAGCACAGATACGCAGTATTTT. It codes for CASSLYGRESTDTQYF.

The J gene is TRBJ2-2, the V gene TRBV2, with D possibly matching TRBD1 (6 bases). The germline gives CDR1 SNHLY, CDR2 FYNNEI. V shed 6 bases and J shed 4 bases, with 18 bases lying between them. The CDR3 extends over 16 amino acids. Here the CDR3 reads CASRADPGQPTGELFF. CDR3 in DNA: TGTGCCAGCAGAGCAGACCCGGGACAACCCACCGGGGAGCTGTTTTTT.

The chain couples TRBV29-1 to TRBJ2-6; 14 nucleotides align to TRBD2. V shed 5 bases, J shed 4 bases, and the junction held 4 bases outside the gene matches. There are 16 residues in the CDR3. CDR1 is SQVTM, CDR2 ANQGSEA, per germline. DNA for the CDR3: TGCAGCGTTCGACTAGCGGGAGGGGCCGGGGCCAACGTCCTGACTTTC. This encodes CSVRLAGGAGANVLTF.

This chain joins TRBV19 and TRBJ1-5; D not certain. Germline CDR1 and CDR2: LNHDA and SQIVND (reference sequence). V was shortened by 6 bases and J by 4 bases, with 7 bases between the two germline ends. This CDR3 comprises 12 residues. The CDR3 loop reads CASRLSNQPQHF. For the CDR3, the DNA is TGTGCCAGTAGGCTCAGTAATCAGCCCCAGCATTTT.

The V call is TRBV27, the J call TRBJ2-7, with 7 bases aligning to TRBD1. CDR1 and CDR2 from the germline V gene are MNHEY and SMNVEV (reference sequence). J lost 3 bases, V lost 6 bases, and 8 bases had no gene match. The CDR3 covers 14 residues. DNA for the CDR3: TGTGCCAGCAGACCGACAGGGTCCCGCTACGAGCAGTACTTC. This sequence encodes CASRPTGSRYEQYF.

The chain links TRBV6-6 to TRBJ2-7; no definite D call. Between the trimmed V and J ends, which lost 7 bases and 5 bases, there was a span of 15 bases. Germline CDR1 and CDR2: MNHNY and SVGAGI (reference sequence). CDR3 length equals 13 residues. The CDR3 region has the DNA TGTGCCAGCACTAGACCGACCTCGCACGAGCAGTACTTC. Residues: CASTRPTSHEQYF.

This clone was counted only a few times. The chain carries TRBV27 and TRBJ2-7; 7 bases are shared with TRBD1. Unmatched junction bases numbered 7, after V lost 1 base and J lost 7 bases. Germline lookup yields CDR1 MNHEY and CDR2 SMNVEV (reference sequence). There are 14 residues in the CDR3. The CDR3 bases are TGTGCCAGCAGTTTATTGGCAGCCAGGGGGGAGCAGTACTTC. It yields the protein CASSLLAARGEQYF.

The chain recombines TRBV7-2 with TRBJ2-7, with a possible D match to TRBD1 (5 bases). With 0 bases removed from V and 4 bases from J, the gap between germline ends came to 13 bases. The germline V gene has CDR1 SGHTA and CDR2 FQGNSA. CDR3 length: 15 amino acids. CDR3 sequence reads: CASSLAGQGLYEQYF. For the CDR3, the DNA is TGTGCCAGCAGCTTAGCGGGGCAGGGATTGTACGAGCAGTACTTC.